The TCR beta chain described here comes from a study of shared clonotypes between healthy human individuals. Overall study: The cohort comprised a couple of women and a few men. Their ages spanned 18 to 49 years. General study results and limits: Generation probability values for non-shared clonotypes were lower than those for clonotypes shared by all four donors.

Original processing methods: Junction-only immunoSEQ data arrived without quality scores, meaning filtering differed. Generated by immunoSEQ multiplex PCR, the TCRdb table keeps only in-frame clones and is missing some. V and J calls and clone size come straight from that table; D and trimming were deduced from the DNA. The table shows over 850,000 clones, with approximately 80% occurring only once. With respect to this clone: Antigen: not known.

The germline V and J ends were trimmed by 7 bases and 7 bases, with 16 bases remaining between them. Germline assignment: CDR1 MNHNS and CDR2 SASEGT. CDR3 size: 13 residues. This clonotype was obtained from a young man in good health. Some clones in this sample may be carry-over from other donors' samples. The chain joins TRBV6-1 to TRBJ2-5, with TRBD2 as a possible D gene (6 bases). The sample consisted of memory CD4+ T cells from PBMCs. Specified subset: CD45RA-negative fraction. CDR3: CASKEGIGVTQYF. The CDR3 DNA reads as TGTGCCAGCAAGGAGGGTATAGGGGTGACCCAGTACTTC.